What follows is one T cell receptor beta chain and its context. Its antigen is currently unknown. The sample belongs to a study of cytomegalovirus exposure and HLA in healthy donors. Study context: Early released data had about 85 million unique TCRs, all coming from HLA-typed donors. Genetic ancestry analysis placed around four fifths of the 400 or so donors that were genotyped in the Caucasian-associated cluster.

The CDR3 extends over 13 amino acids. Germline loops: CDR1 SGHRS, CDR2 YFSETQ. With 3 bases removed from V and 4 bases from J, the gap between germline ends came to 10 bases. The PCR had 60 Vbeta and 13 Jbeta primers. Only in-frame clones appear in the TCRdb table, and some are missing; sequencing was by immunoSEQ multiplex PCR. The table shows around 180,000 clones, with approximately 81% occurring only once. Whole-study results and caveats: Rare sequences made up most TCRs, while some public TCRs were found in many donors.

V and J are TRBV5-1 and TRBJ1-2; D is unresolved. Specimen: PBMCs. This receptor was identified in a boy between 10 and 17 years old in good health and CMV-seronegative. The CDR3 DNA follows: TGCGCCAGCAGCTCCGGGAAACCCTATGGCTACACCTTC. Translated: CASSSGKPYGYTF.